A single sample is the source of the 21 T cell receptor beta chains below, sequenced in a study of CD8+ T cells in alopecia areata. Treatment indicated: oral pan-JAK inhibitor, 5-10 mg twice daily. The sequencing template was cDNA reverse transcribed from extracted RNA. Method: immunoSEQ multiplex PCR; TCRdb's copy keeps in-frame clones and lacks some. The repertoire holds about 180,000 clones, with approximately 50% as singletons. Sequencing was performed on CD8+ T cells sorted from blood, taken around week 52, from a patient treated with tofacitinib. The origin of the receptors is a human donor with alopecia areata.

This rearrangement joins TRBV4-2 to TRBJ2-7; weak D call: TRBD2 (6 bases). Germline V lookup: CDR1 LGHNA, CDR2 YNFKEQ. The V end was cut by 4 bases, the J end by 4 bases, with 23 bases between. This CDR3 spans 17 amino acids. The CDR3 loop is CASSPIPRGGAEYEQYF. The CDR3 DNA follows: TGTGCCAGCAGCCCCATCCCCAGAGGAGGGGCGGAATACGAGCAGTACTTC.

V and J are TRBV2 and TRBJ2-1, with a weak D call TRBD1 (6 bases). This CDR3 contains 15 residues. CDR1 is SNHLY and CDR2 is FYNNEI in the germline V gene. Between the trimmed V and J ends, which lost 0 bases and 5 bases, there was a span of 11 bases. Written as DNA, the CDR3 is TGTGCCAGCAGTGAAGCCCCGAGGACAGACAATGAGCAGTTCTTC. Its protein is CASSEAPRTDNEQFF. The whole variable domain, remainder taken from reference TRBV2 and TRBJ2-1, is EPEVTQTPSHQVTQMGQEVILRCVPISNHLYFYWYRQILGQKVEFLVSFYNNEISEKSEIFDDQFSVERPDGSNFTLKIRSTKLEDSAMYFCASSEAPRTDNEQFFGPGTRLTVL.

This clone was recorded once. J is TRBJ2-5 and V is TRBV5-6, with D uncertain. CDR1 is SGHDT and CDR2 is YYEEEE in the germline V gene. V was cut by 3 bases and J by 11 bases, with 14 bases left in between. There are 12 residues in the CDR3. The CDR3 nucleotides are TGTGCCAGCAGCTCTTTAGAAGGGCCTCAGTACTTC. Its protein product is CASSSLEGPQYF.

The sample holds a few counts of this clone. The DNA of the CDR3 is TGTGCCAGCAGCTTCCGTCCTAGCGGGGGGCCCTCCTACGAGCAGTACTTC. Protein: CASSFRPSGGPSYEQYF. V usage is TRBV7-9 and J usage is TRBJ2-7; 11 bases are shared with TRBD2. CDR1 and CDR2 (germline): SEHNR, FQNEAQ (reference sequence). V shed 3 bases and J 0 bases; nucleotides not matched to a gene: 7. This CDR3 comprises 17 residues.

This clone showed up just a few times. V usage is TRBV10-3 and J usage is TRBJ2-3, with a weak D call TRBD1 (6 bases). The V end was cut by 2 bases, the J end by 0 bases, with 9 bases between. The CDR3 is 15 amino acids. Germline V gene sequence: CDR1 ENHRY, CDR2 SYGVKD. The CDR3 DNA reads TGTGCCATCAGTGAGGGACAGATTAGCACAGATACGCAGTATTTT. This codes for CAISEGQISTDTQYF.

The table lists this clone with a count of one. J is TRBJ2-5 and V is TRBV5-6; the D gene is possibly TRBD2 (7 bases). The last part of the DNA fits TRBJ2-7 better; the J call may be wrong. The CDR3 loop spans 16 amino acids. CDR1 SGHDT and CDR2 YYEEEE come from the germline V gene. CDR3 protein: CASSLSIRSGGDEQYF. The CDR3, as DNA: TGTGCCAGCAGCTTGTCTATTAGGTCGGGGGGCGACGAGCAGTACTTC.

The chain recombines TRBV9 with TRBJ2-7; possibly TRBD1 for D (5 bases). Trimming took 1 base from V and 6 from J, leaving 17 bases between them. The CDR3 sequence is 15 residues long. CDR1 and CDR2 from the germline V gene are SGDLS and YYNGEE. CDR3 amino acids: CASSVSGSGISEQYF. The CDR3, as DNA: TGTGCCAGCAGCGTATCAGGGTCCGGCATCAGCGAGCAGTACTTC.

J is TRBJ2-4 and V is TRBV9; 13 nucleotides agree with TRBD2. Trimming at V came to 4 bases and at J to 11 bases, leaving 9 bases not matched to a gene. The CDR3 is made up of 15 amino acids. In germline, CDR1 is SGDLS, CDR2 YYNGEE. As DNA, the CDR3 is TGTGCCAGCAGCCCGGGACTAGCGGGGACCCCCGTTCAGTACTTC. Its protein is CASSPGLAGTPVQYF.

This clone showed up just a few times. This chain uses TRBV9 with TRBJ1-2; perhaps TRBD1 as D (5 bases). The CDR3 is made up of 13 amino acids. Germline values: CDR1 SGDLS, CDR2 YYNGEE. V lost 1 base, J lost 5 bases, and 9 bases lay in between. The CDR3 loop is CASSVPGSYGYTF. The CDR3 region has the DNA TGTGCCAGCAGCGTACCAGGGTCTTATGGCTACACCTTC.

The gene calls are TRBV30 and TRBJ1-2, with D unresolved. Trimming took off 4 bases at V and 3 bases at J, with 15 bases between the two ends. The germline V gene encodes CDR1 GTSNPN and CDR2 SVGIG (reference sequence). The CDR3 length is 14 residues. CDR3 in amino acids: CAWTPDGDYYGYTF. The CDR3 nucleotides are TGTGCCTGGACTCCGGACGGCGACTACTATGGCTACACCTTC.

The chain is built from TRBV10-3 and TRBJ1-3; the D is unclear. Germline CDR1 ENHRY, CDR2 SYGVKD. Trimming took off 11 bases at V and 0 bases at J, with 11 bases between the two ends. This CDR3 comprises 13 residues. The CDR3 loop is CALESDSGNTIYF. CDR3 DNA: TGTGCCTTGGAATCCGACTCTGGAAACACCATATATTTT.

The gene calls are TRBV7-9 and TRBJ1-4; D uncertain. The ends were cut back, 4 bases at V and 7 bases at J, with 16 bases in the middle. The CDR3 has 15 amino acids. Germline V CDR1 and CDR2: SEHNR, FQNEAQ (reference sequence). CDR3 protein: CASSSYALGGEKLFF. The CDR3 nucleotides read TGTGCCAGCAGCTCTTACGCCTTGGGCGGTGAAAAACTGTTTTTT.

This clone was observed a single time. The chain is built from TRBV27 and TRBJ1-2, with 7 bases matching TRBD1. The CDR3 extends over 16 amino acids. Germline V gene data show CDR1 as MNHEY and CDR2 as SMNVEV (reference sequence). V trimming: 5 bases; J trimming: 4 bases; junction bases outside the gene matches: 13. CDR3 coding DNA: TGTGCCAGCAGTCCCCTCGCAGGGGGATCTGCCTATGGCTACACCTTC. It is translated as CASSPLAGGSAYGYTF.

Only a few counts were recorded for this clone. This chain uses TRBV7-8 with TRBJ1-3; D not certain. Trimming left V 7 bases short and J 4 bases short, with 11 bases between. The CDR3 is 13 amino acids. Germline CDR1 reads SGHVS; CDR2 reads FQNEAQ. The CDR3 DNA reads TGTGCCAGCACCTACGGGGAGGGAAACACCATATATTTT. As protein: CASTYGEGNTIYF.

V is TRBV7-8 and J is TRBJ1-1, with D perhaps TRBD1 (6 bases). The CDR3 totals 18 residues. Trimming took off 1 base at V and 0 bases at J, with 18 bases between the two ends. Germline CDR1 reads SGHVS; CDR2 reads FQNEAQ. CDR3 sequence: CASSLGGGADSMNTEAFF. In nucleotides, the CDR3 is TGTGCCAGCAGCTTAGGTGGGGGGGCCGATAGTATGAACACTGAAGCTTTCTTT.

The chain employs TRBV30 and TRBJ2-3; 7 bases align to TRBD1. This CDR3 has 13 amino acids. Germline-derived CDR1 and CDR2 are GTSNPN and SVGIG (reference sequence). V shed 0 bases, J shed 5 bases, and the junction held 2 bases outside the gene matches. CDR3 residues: CAWSVGTVDTQYF. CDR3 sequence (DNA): TGTGCCTGGAGTGTAGGGACAGTAGATACGCAGTATTTT.

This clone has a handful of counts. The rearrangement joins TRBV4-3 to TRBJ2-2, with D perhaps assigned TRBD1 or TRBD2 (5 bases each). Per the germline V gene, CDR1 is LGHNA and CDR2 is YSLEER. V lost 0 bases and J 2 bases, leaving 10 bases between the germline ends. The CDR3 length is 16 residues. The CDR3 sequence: CASSQDGGFNTGELFF. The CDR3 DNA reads TGCGCCAGCAGCCAAGATGGGGGTTTCAACACCGGGGAGCTGTTTTTT.

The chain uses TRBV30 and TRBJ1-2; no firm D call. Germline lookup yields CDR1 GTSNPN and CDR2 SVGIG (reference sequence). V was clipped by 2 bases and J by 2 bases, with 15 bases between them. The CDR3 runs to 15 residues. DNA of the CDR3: TGTGCCTGGAGTCCCCCAGAGGGATACAACTATGGCTACACCTTC. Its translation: CAWSPPEGYNYGYTF.

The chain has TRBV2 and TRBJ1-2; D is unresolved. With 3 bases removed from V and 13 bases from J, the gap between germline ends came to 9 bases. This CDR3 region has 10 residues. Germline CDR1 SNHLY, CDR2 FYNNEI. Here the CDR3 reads CASSEADGTF. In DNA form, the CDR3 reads TGTGCCAGCAGTGAGGCAGACGGCACCTTC.

The CDR3 here is CASSYDGGLSYEQYF. In nucleotides, the CDR3 is TGTGCCAGCAGTTACGACGGGGGGCTCTCCTACGAGCAGTACTTC. The V call is TRBV6-6, the J call TRBJ2-7; weak D call: TRBD2 (7 bases). Trimming stripped 2 bases from V and 0 bases from J, with 11 bases between. The CDR3 extends over 15 amino acids. CDR1 and CDR2 (germline): MNHNY, SVGAGI (reference sequence).

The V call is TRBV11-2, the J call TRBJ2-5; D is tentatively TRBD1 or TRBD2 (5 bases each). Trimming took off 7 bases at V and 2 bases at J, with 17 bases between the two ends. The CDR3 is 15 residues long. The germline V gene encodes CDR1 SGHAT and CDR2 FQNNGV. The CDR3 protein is CASTSAGWGQETQYF. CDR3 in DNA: TGTGCCAGCACTTCCGCCGGGTGGGGGCAAGAGACCCAGTACTTC.